The subject of this entry is one T cell receptor beta chain. Per the study methods: From reference gene primer amplification, estimates of nucleated cell counts were derived. This table comes from immunoSEQ multiplex PCR, and its TCRdb copy is limited to in-frame clones, with some not included. That table is the source of V, J and clone size, and D and trimming were worked out from the DNA. The sample gives 70,000 to 90,000 clones, 65% to 90% of which show up once; around 4% is in the top ten. Trimming took 6 bases from V and 3 from J; bases not matched to a gene: 6. The CDR3 extends over 15 amino acids. Germline V CDR1 and CDR2: SNHLY, FYNNEI. This entry is derived from a study of blood T cell repertoires in COVID-19.

This chain links TRBV2 with TRBJ1-4; 8 nucleotides agree with TRBD1. Material for sequencing was peripheral blood. The origin of this receptor is a man in his sixties with acute or convalescent COVID-19. CDR3 in DNA: TGTGCCAGCAGAGGACAGGGCTTGGCTAATGAAAAACTGTTTTTT. It translates to CASRGQGLANEKLFF.